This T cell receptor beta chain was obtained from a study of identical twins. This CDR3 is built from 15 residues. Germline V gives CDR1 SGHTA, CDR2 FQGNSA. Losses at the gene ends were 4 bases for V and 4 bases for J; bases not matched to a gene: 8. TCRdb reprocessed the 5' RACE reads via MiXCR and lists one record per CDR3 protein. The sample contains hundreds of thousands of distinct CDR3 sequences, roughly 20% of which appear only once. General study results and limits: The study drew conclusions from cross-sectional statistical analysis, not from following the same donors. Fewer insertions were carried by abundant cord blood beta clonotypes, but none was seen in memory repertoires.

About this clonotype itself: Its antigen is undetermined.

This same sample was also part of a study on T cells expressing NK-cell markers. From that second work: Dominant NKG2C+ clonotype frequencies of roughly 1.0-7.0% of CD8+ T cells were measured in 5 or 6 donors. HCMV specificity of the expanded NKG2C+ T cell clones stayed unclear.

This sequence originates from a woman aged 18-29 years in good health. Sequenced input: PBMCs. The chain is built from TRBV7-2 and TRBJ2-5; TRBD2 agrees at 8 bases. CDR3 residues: CASSSNGLARETQYF. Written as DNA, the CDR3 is TGTGCCAGCAGCTCCAACGGACTAGCACGAGAGACCCAGTACTTC.